The 2 T cell receptor beta chains below were found in one sample sequenced in a study of T-cell memory formation after mild COVID-19. TCRdb reprocessed the 5' RACE reads via MiXCR and lists one record per CDR3 protein. Of over 55,000 distinct CDR3 sequences in the sample, approximately 9.5% were seen once. The sample consisted of PBMCs or a T cell subset sorted from them (not recorded which). The receptors here all came from a man in his late teens or twenties who had mild COVID-19 (a few samples of this study predate the infection). Cell type and time point are not known.

This clonotype has at least ten counts. J is TRBJ2-1 and V is TRBV7-9; D uncertain. V lost 2 bases to trimming and J lost 6 bases, with 11 bases between them. The CDR3 consists of 14 residues. Germline loops: CDR1 SEHNR, CDR2 FQNEAQ (reference sequence). The CDR3 DNA reads TGTGCCAGCAGCTTACTCCGCCGCAGCAATGAGCAGTTCTTC. Translated, it gives CASSLLRRSNEQFF. Full variable domain (rest looked up from reference TRBV7-9 and TRBJ2-1): DTGVSQNPRHKITKRGQNVTFRCDPISEHNRLYWYRQTLGQGPEFLTYFQNEAQLEKSRLLSDRFSAERPKGSFSTLEIQRTEQGDSAMYLCASSLLRRSNEQFFGPGTRLTVL.

This clonotype was picked up many times. This chain links TRBV4-3 with TRBJ2-5; 10 bases line up with TRBD2. Germline V CDR1 and CDR2: LGHNA, YSLEER. V gave up 1 base and J gave up 5 bases; unmatched junction bases: 4. There are 15 residues in the CDR3. CDR3 coding DNA: TGCGCCAGCAGCCAAGGGACTAGCGGTCCCGAGACCCAGTACTTC. Its protein is CASSQGTSGPETQYF.